Listed below are T cell receptor beta chains from one sample, sequenced in a study of blood T cell repertoires in COVID-19. Produced via immunoSEQ multiplex PCR; TCRdb's table is partial and in-frame only. This sample has about 100,000 clones, with about 89% found just once. Input material: peripheral blood. Every receptor here comes from a man between 60 and 75 years old with acute or convalescent COVID-19. Both conserved end residues are part of each CDR3. The order of the fields is D gene, clone size, J gene, V gene, CDR3 DNA, CDR3 protein. D genes are given only for firm matches. Clone size is shown for a subset of rows, as once, few, many or a class of expanded clone.

d_call: .
clone_size: .
j_call: TRBJ2-1
v_call: TRBV15
cdr3_nt: TGTGCCACCAGCAGAACTAGCAAAATCGCCTACAATGAGCAGTTCTTC
cdr3_aa: CATSRTSKIAYNEQFF

d_call: .
clone_size: .
j_call: TRBJ1-2
v_call: TRBV18
cdr3_nt: TGTGCCAGCTCACCAAAACAGGGAAACTATGGCTACACCTTC
cdr3_aa: CASSPKQGNYGYTF

d_call: TRBD1
clone_size: .
j_call: TRBJ1-5
v_call: TRBV3-1/TRBV3-2
cdr3_nt: TGTGCCAGCAGTCCAGACAGGGTACGACAGCCCCAGCATTTT
cdr3_aa: CASSPDRVRQPQHF

d_call: .
clone_size: .
j_call: TRBJ1-2
v_call: TRBV25-1
cdr3_nt: TGTGCCAGCAGTACAGGGACCTATGGCTACACCTTC
cdr3_aa: CASSTGTYGYTF

d_call: TRBD1
clone_size: .
j_call: TRBJ2-7
v_call: TRBV28
cdr3_nt: TGTGCCAGTAGGACAGGGGGCAACGATTACGAGCAGTACTTC
cdr3_aa: CASRTGGNDYEQYF

d_call: .
clone_size: once
j_call: TRBJ1-3
v_call: TRBV5-1
cdr3_nt: TGCGCCAGCAGCTTGGACCCCACAGGGACTGGAAACACCATATATTTT
cdr3_aa: CASSLDPTGTGNTIYF

d_call: .
clone_size: .
j_call: TRBJ2-7
v_call: TRBV11-3
cdr3_nt: TGTGCCAGCAGCTTAGGTAGCGGTACCTCCTACGAGCAGTACTTC
cdr3_aa: CASSLGSGTSYEQYF

d_call: TRBD1
clone_size: .
j_call: TRBJ1-6
v_call: TRBV5-8
cdr3_nt: TGTGCCAGCATCTCGGGGACAGGGAGGAATTCACCCCTCCACTTT
cdr3_aa: CASISGTGRNSPLHF

d_call: .
clone_size: .
j_call: TRBJ2-3
v_call: TRBV7-3
cdr3_nt: TGTGCCAGCAGCTTATCTGCGGGGTGGGGGGATACGCAGTATTTT
cdr3_aa: CASSLSAGWGDTQYF

d_call: .
clone_size: .
j_call: TRBJ2-5
v_call: TRBV12-3/TRBV12-4
cdr3_nt: TGTGCCAGCAGAACTCGGCAAGAGACCCAGTACTTC
cdr3_aa: CASRTRQETQYF

d_call: TRBD2
clone_size: .
j_call: TRBJ2-1
v_call: TRBV2
cdr3_nt: TGTGCCAGCATGGAGCTAGCGGGAGGGCCTTGGTCCTACAATGAGCAGTTCTTC
cdr3_aa: CASMELAGGPWSYNEQFF

d_call: .
clone_size: .
j_call: TRBJ1-3
v_call: TRBV2
cdr3_nt: TGTGCCAGCAGTGACGACAGCCCCTTATATTTT
cdr3_aa: CASSDDSPLYF

d_call: .
clone_size: .
j_call: TRBJ1-2
v_call: TRBV2
cdr3_nt: TGTGCCAGCAGTGACAGGGTTTATGGCTACACCTTC
cdr3_aa: CASSDRVYGYTF

d_call: TRBD2
clone_size: .
j_call: TRBJ2-2
v_call: TRBV2
cdr3_nt: TGTGCCAGCAGACTAGCGGAGTGGGGGACCGGGGAGCTGTTTTTT
cdr3_aa: CASRLAEWGTGELFF

d_call: TRBD1
clone_size: .
j_call: TRBJ2-2
v_call: TRBV13
cdr3_nt: TGTGCCAGCAAAGACAGGGGCGGGAACACCGGGGAGCTGTTTTTT
cdr3_aa: CASKDRGGNTGELFF

d_call: TRBD2
clone_size: .
j_call: TRBJ2-1
v_call: TRBV7-9
cdr3_nt: TGTGCCAGCAGCTTAAGTAGCGGGAGGGCAGGGGAGCAGTTCTTC
cdr3_aa: CASSLSSGRAGEQFF

d_call: TRBD1
clone_size: .
j_call: TRBJ2-2
v_call: TRBV11-3
cdr3_nt: TGTGCCAGCAGCAAGGGACAGGGGGCCCCTCAACGGTCCGGGGAGCTGTTTTTT
cdr3_aa: CASSKGQGAPQRSGELFF

d_call: TRBD1
clone_size: .
j_call: TRBJ2-2
v_call: TRBV6-1
cdr3_nt: TGTGCCAGCAGTGACAGGGGGCAATCTAACACCGGGGAGCTGTTTTTT
cdr3_aa: CASSDRGQSNTGELFF

d_call: .
clone_size: once
j_call: TRBJ1-1
v_call: TRBV28
cdr3_nt: TGTGCCAGCAGTACCAGGATCGGGAACACTGAAGCTTTCTTT
cdr3_aa: CASSTRIGNTEAFF

d_call: TRBD1
clone_size: .
j_call: TRBJ1-6
v_call: TRBV7-2
cdr3_nt: TGTGCCAGCAGCTTAGTTGTGGGACAGTATAATTCACCCCTCCACTTT
cdr3_aa: CASSLVVGQYNSPLHF

d_call: .
clone_size: .
j_call: TRBJ1-4
v_call: TRBV6-4
cdr3_nt: TGTGCCAGCAGTGACAGGGAGAATGAAAAACTGTTTTTT
cdr3_aa: CASSDRENEKLFF

d_call: .
clone_size: .
j_call: TRBJ2-5
v_call: TRBV21-1
cdr3_nt: TGTGCCAGCACCGTCGGACATCCCGCTCGTCGGTACTTC
cdr3_aa: CASTVGHPARRYF

d_call: .
clone_size: .
j_call: TRBJ1-4
v_call: TRBV27
cdr3_nt: TGTGCCAGCTGCAGGGCAACTAATGAAAAACTGTTTTTT
cdr3_aa: CASCRATNEKLFF

d_call: .
clone_size: .
j_call: TRBJ1-1
v_call: TRBV12-3/TRBV12-4
cdr3_nt: TGTGCCAGCAGTTGGTCAGGGAACACTGAAGCTTTCTTT
cdr3_aa: CASSWSGNTEAFF

d_call: TRBD1
clone_size: .
j_call: TRBJ2-7
v_call: TRBV6-5
cdr3_nt: TGTGCCAGCAGTTCCCGGGACAGGACCTACGAGCAGTACTTC
cdr3_aa: CASSSRDRTYEQYF

d_call: .
clone_size: .
j_call: TRBJ2-2
v_call: TRBV25-1
cdr3_nt: TGTGCCAGCAGTGAATATGGGGGAGGCTCCACCGGGGAGCTGTTTTTT
cdr3_aa: CASSEYGGGSTGELFF

d_call: TRBD2
clone_size: .
j_call: TRBJ2-5
v_call: TRBV28
cdr3_nt: TGTGCCAGCCTTACGGGGGGAGTGGAGACCCAGTACTTC
cdr3_aa: CASLTGGVETQYF

d_call: TRBD1
clone_size: once
j_call: TRBJ1-1
v_call: TRBV6-5
cdr3_nt: TGTGCCAGCCGAGGGACAGTTAACACTGAAGCTTTCTTT
cdr3_aa: CASRGTVNTEAFF

d_call: .
clone_size: .
j_call: TRBJ2-1
v_call: TRBV20-1
cdr3_nt: TGCAGTGCAGGGGCAAACAATGAGCAGTTCTTC
cdr3_aa: CSAGANNEQFF

d_call: TRBD1
clone_size: .
j_call: TRBJ2-6
v_call: TRBV19
cdr3_nt: TGTGCCAGTAGTAACTCCGGGACAGGTCCCTCTGGGGCCAACGTCCTGACTTTC
cdr3_aa: CASSNSGTGPSGANVLTF

d_call: TRBD1
clone_size: .
j_call: TRBJ1-2
v_call: TRBV30
cdr3_nt: TGTGCCTGGACGTCCGGGACAGGGGCGTTCGGCTACACCTTC
cdr3_aa: CAWTSGTGAFGYTF

d_call: .
clone_size: .
j_call: TRBJ2-6
v_call: TRBV3-1/TRBV3-2
cdr3_nt: TGTGCCAGCAGCCAACGCGGACAGTCCTCTGGGGCCAACGTCCTGACTTTC
cdr3_aa: CASSQRGQSSGANVLTF

d_call: .
clone_size: once
j_call: TRBJ1-2
v_call: TRBV28
cdr3_nt: TGTGCCAGCAGGCCAGGACAAATTGGCTACACCTTC
cdr3_aa: CASRPGQIGYTF

d_call: .
clone_size: .
j_call: TRBJ1-1
v_call: TRBV25-1
cdr3_nt: TGTGCCAGCAGTTTGGAGGCCCCTAACACTGAAGCTTTCTTT
cdr3_aa: CASSLEAPNTEAFF

d_call: TRBD1
clone_size: .
j_call: TRBJ2-4
v_call: TRBV28
cdr3_nt: TGTGCCAGCAGTCCCAGACAGGGGATTGTAAAAAACATTCAGTACTTC
cdr3_aa: CASSPRQGIVKNIQYF

d_call: .
clone_size: .
j_call: TRBJ1-1
v_call: TRBV7-9
cdr3_nt: TGTGCCAGCAGCAAACCCATCGGTTTGAACACTGAAGCTTTCTTT
cdr3_aa: CASSKPIGLNTEAFF

d_call: .
clone_size: .
j_call: TRBJ2-6
v_call: TRBV7-9
cdr3_nt: TGTGCCAGTTGGGGGGACGTCTCTGGGGCCAACGTCCTGACTTTC
cdr3_aa: CASWGDVSGANVLTF

d_call: TRBD2
clone_size: .
j_call: TRBJ2-2
v_call: TRBV7-8
cdr3_nt: TGTGCCAGCAGCCAAGCGGGGACTGGCGGGAACACCGGGGAGCTGTTTTTT
cdr3_aa: CASSQAGTGGNTGELFF

d_call: .
clone_size: .
j_call: TRBJ2-4
v_call: TRBV2
cdr3_nt: TGTGCCAGCTGGAGGGGGGGGCGCGAAAACATTCAGTACTTC
cdr3_aa: CASWRGGRENIQYF

d_call: TRBD1
clone_size: .
j_call: TRBJ1-4
v_call: TRBV5-4
cdr3_nt: TGTGCCAGCAGCTCGCCGGGACAGGGCACTAATGAAAAACTGTTTTTT
cdr3_aa: CASSSPGQGTNEKLFF

d_call: TRBD1
clone_size: .
j_call: TRBJ1-3
v_call: TRBV9
cdr3_nt: TGTGCCAGCAGCGTAGCTGGACAGGGGAACACCATATATTTT
cdr3_aa: CASSVAGQGNTIYF

d_call: TRBD1
clone_size: .
j_call: TRBJ1-5
v_call: TRBV6-5
cdr3_nt: TGTGCCAGCAGGAACAGGGGTTACAATCAGCCCCAGCATTTT
cdr3_aa: CASRNRGYNQPQHF

d_call: .
clone_size: .
j_call: TRBJ1-5
v_call: TRBV12-5
cdr3_nt: TGTGCTAGTGGTTCACCTGGAGGGAATAGCAATCAGCCCCAGCATTTT
cdr3_aa: CASGSPGGNSNQPQHF

d_call: TRBD2
clone_size: once
j_call: TRBJ2-1
v_call: TRBV6-6
cdr3_nt: TGTGCCACCCGCTGGGGTGGCGGGAGTATGAATGAGCAGTTCTTC
cdr3_aa: CATRWGGGSMNEQFF

d_call: .
clone_size: .
j_call: TRBJ1-1
v_call: TRBV5-4
cdr3_nt: TGTGCCAGCAGCCCATCGGGGGGGGATGAAGCTTTCTTT
cdr3_aa: CASSPSGGDEAFF